The entry below gives a single T cell receptor (beta chain) sequence along with its context. As yet, its antigen is unknown. These data belong to a study of beta chain features in type 1 diabetes. Overall study: The number of sorted cells examined across all samples was 107,917,701.

The ends were cut back, 6 bases at V and 0 bases at J, with 13 bases in the middle. In germline, CDR1 is SQVTM, CDR2 ANQGSEA. The CDR3 totals 14 residues. Regarding the study as a whole: Fewer insertions but more deletions were seen at VDJ junctions in type 1 diabetes patients. The similarity of naive, central memory and Treg TCRB repertoires appeared greater among patients than among healthy donors. A moderate, significant TCRB CDR3 shortening appeared in type 1 diabetes across four CD4+ subsets.

Isolated RNA was reverse transcribed in full, so expressed TCRB transcripts were sequenced. Produced via immunoSEQ multiplex PCR; TCRdb's table is partial and in-frame only. The sample carries roughly 500,000 clones, 25% to 35% recorded once. The chain combines TRBV29-1 with TRBJ2-3, with D perhaps TRBD2 (6 bases). The receptor was isolated from a young man in good health. Sequencing input: naive CD4+ T cells from blood. As DNA, the CDR3 is TGCAGCGTCTCAGCGGGCCCTAGCACAGATACGCAGTATTTT. This codes for CSVSAGPSTDTQYF.